The 6 T cell receptor beta chains presented below share a single source sample, sequenced in a study of blood T cell repertoires in COVID-19. Measured with immunoSEQ multiplex PCR; TCRdb has only the in-frame clones, and not every one. The sample shows fewer than 110,000 clones, about four fifths of them seen only once. Sample: peripheral blood. The receptors stem from a human donor in a cohort sampled during active COVID-19.

J is TRBJ2-5 and V is TRBV14, with TRBD1 matching 7 bases. In germline, CDR1 is SGHDN, CDR2 FVKESK. Germline trimming cut 3 bases from V and 6 bases from J; bases unmatched to any gene: 4. The length of the CDR3 is 13 residues. The CDR3 DNA follows: TGTGCCAGCAGCCAGACAGGGTTTCAGACCCAGTACTTC. It codes for CASSQTGFQTQYF.

J is TRBJ1-1 and V is TRBV9, with D possibly being TRBD1 (5 bases). Per germline, CDR1 SGDLS and CDR2 YYNGEE. The V end was cut by 4 bases, the J end by 1 base, with 14 bases between. The CDR3 is made up of 15 amino acids. CDR3 in amino acids: CASSPQSGQNTEAFF. The DNA of the CDR3 is TGTGCCAGCAGCCCCCAATCCGGACAGAACACTGAAGCTTTCTTT.

This chain uses TRBV3-1 (or the pseudogene TRBV3-2) with TRBJ1-6, with a possible D match to TRBD1 (5 bases). V was trimmed by 2 bases and J by 13 bases, leaving 15 bases between them. The CDR3 extends over 14 amino acids. Per the germline V gene, CDR1 is LGHDT and CDR2 is YNNKEL (reference sequence). The CDR3 sequence is CASSQQGVPYPLHF. The DNA of the CDR3 is TGTGCCAGCAGCCAACAAGGGGTTCCGTATCCCCTCCACTTT.

This chain connects TRBV5-1 to TRBJ2-7; 9 nucleotides agree with TRBD1. The CDR3 extends over 15 amino acids. V shed 3 bases and J 5 bases; nucleotides not matched to a gene: 9. Germline loops: CDR1 SGHRS, CDR2 YFSETQ. The CDR3 loop is CASSYTGGKQNEQYF. CDR3 DNA sequence: TGCGCCAGCAGCTATACAGGGGGCAAGCAGAACGAGCAGTACTTC.

CDR3 protein: CASSYGRRGTEAFF. CDR3 in DNA: TGTGCCAGCAGTTACGGTCGAAGGGGCACTGAAGCTTTCTTT. This chain joins TRBV6-5 and TRBJ1-1; TRBD1 might be the D (5 bases). The CDR3 is 14 amino acids. Trimming cost V 2 bases and J 4 bases, with 11 bases left between them. The germline CDR1 and CDR2 sequences are MNHEY and SVGAGI.

The chain combines TRBV6-5 with TRBJ1-6; D may be TRBD1 (5 bases). The CDR3 loop spans 13 amino acids. The V gene's germline CDR1 is MNHEY and CDR2 SVGAGI. The V gene lost 6 bases and the J gene lost 5 bases, with 8 bases spanning the gap. CDR3 sequence reads: CASRQENNSPLHF. The DNA for the CDR3 is TGTGCCAGCAGACAGGAAAATAATTCACCCCTCCACTTT.